This entry lists 30 T cell receptor beta chains sequenced from one sample in a study of T cells in Graves' hyperthyroidism and ophthalmopathy. RNA transcripts were the template for amplifying TCR beta CDR3 regions. The HTBI primer set served for first-round RT-PCR of the TCR CDR3. TCRdb reprocessed the multiplex PCR reads with MiXCR, giving one entry per CDR3 protein. The table records 500,000 to 600,000 distinct CDR3 sequences, about half of them present only once. The sample taken for sequencing was peripheral blood or thyroid tissue (not recorded which). The source is a woman aged 18-29 years with Graves' hyperthyroidism.

This clonotype was seen only a few times. This chain connects TRBV18 to TRBJ2-5; weak D call: TRBD1 (5 bases). This CDR3 is 17 amino acids long. CDR1 and CDR2 from the germline V gene are KGHSH and LQKENI. V lost 4 bases and J lost 2, with 20 bases in between. CDR3 nucleotides: TGTGCCAGCTCACTCCGCAGGGCAGGCGCCCGTCAAGAGACCCAGTACTTC. As protein: CASSLRRAGARQETQYF.

This clonotype was recorded many times. As DNA, the CDR3 is TGCGCCAGCAGCTTGGGGCGGGAGTCGAACACTGAAGCTTTCTTT. Protein product: CASSLGRESNTEAFF. The J gene is TRBJ1-1, the V gene TRBV5-1; D uncertain. Germline V lookup: CDR1 SGHRS, CDR2 YFSETQ. Trimming took off 0 bases at V and 1 base at J, with 10 bases between the two ends. The CDR3 extends over 15 amino acids.

The table lists this clonotype with many counts. This chain joins TRBV6-2 or TRBV6-3 and TRBJ2-7; 11 nucleotides align to TRBD2. The germline V gene encodes CDR1 MNHEY and CDR2 SVGEGT. The CDR3 totals 14 residues. J was trimmed by 5 bases and V by 6 bases; bases with no gene match: 6. The CDR3 loop is CASRRLAGSDEQYF. CDR3 bases: TGTGCCAGCAGACGACTAGCGGGATCCGACGAGCAGTACTTC.

Turning to this clonotype: No conserved phenylalanine or tryptophan ends this CDR3, so it is likely a read error. The DNA is omitted, as the CDR3 cannot be located on it reliably, and the CDR3 follows TCRdb's listing. The CDR3 loop reads CSARAGLTSGRAL. This sequence joins TRBV20-1 and TRBJ1-1. The CDR3 region is 13 residues in length, termini included. Germline assignment: CDR1 DFQATT and CDR2 SNEGSKA (reference sequence).

This chain uses TRBV12-3 or TRBV12-4 with TRBJ1-6, with a weak D call TRBD1 (5 bases). The CDR3 runs to 16 residues. The V and J ends lost 2 bases and 1 base respectively, with 9 bases between them. CDR3 sequence (DNA): TGTGCCAGCAGTTTACCAGGGTGGTCCTATAATTCACCCCTCCACTTT. Encoded protein: CASSLPGWSYNSPLHF.

J is TRBJ2-7 and V is TRBV7-9; 7 nucleotides line up with TRBD1. In germline, CDR1 is SEHNR, CDR2 FQNEAQ (reference sequence). Trimming at V came to 3 bases and at J to 6 bases, leaving 8 bases not matched to a gene. This CDR3 spans 14 amino acids. The CDR3 protein is CASSFTGAVSEQYF. The CDR3 DNA follows: TGTGCCAGCAGCTTTACAGGGGCGGTGAGCGAGCAGTACTTC. Together with reference TRBV7-9 and TRBJ2-7, the CDR3 gives the full variable domain: DTGVSQNPRHKITKRGQNVTFRCDPISEHNRLYWYRQTLGQGPEFLTYFQNEAQLEKSRLLSDRFSAERPKGSFSTLEIQRTEQGDSAMYLCASSFTGAVSEQYFGPGTRLTVT.

This chain uses TRBV5-4 with TRBJ2-5; D uncertain. Germline CDR1 SGHNT, CDR2 YYREEE (reference sequence). V dropped 0 bases and J dropped 11 bases, with 20 bases sitting between them. CDR3 length equals 15 residues. CDR3 region: CASSLGGPTSDTQYF. CDR3 coding DNA: TGTGCCAGCAGCTTGGGAGGCCCGACTTCCGATACGCAGTACTTC.

This chain connects TRBV7-9 to TRBJ2-7; 11 bases agree with TRBD2. Germline V gene data show CDR1 as SEHNR and CDR2 as FQNEAQ (reference sequence). V lost 5 bases to trimming and J lost 7 bases; unmatched junction nucleotides: 4. This CDR3 is built from 13 residues. The CDR3 loop reads CASSPLAGGEQYF. The CDR3 DNA reads as TGTGCCAGCAGCCCTCTAGCGGGAGGTGAGCAGTACTTC. The full variable domain, rest sourced from reference TRBV7-9 and TRBJ2-7, is DTGVSQNPRHKITKRGQNVTFRCDPISEHNRLYWYRQTLGQGPEFLTYFQNEAQLEKSRLLSDRFSAERPKGSFSTLEIQRTEQGDSAMYLCASSPLAGGEQYFGPGTRLTVT.

Many counts were recorded for this clonotype. This sequence joins TRBV5-8 and TRBJ1-1; the D is unclear. The CDR3 is 13 residues long. The V gene's germline CDR1 is SGHTS and CDR2 YDEGEE. V was clipped by 4 bases and J by 1 base, with 8 bases between them. The chain's CDR3 is CASSLLWNTEAFF. The CDR3 DNA sequence: TGTGCCAGCAGCCTCCTTTGGAACACTGAAGCTTTCTTT.

This clonotype was detected ten times or more. V usage is TRBV24-1 and J usage is TRBJ2-2, with D tentatively TRBD2 (6 bases). Germline-derived CDR1 and CDR2 are KGHDR and SFDVKD. Trimming took 0 bases from V and 8 from J, leaving 12 bases between them. The CDR3 is 15 amino acids. The CDR3 nucleotides are TGTGCCACCAGTGATTTGCAGAGGCGGGGAGGGGAGCTGTTTTTT. It translates to CATSDLQRRGGELFF.

V is TRBV9 and J is TRBJ1-1; the D gene is possibly TRBD1 (6 bases). V gave up 0 bases and J gave up 7 bases, with 16 bases separating them. Germline values: CDR1 SGDLS, CDR2 YYNGEE. CDR3 length: 15 amino acids. The CDR3, as DNA: TGTGCCAGCAGCGTAGGTACAGGGAGGGACGGTGAAGCTTTCTTT. It specifies CASSVGTGRDGEAFF.

V gene TRBV20-1 combines with J gene TRBJ1-3; a weak D match, TRBD1 (5 bases). This CDR3 has 13 residues. Trimming removed 3 bases at V and 7 bases at J, with 13 bases between. The germline CDR1 and CDR2 sequences are DFQATT and SNEGSKA (reference sequence). CDR3 sequence reads: CSARWGSKNTIYF. DNA for the CDR3: TGCAGTGCTAGGTGGGGCAGTAAGAACACCATATATTTT.

Details on this clonotype: The CDR3 does not end in the conserved phenylalanine or tryptophan, so this is likely a read error. It is unclear where the CDR3 begins or ends on the DNA, so no DNA is shown, and the CDR3 is as TCRdb lists it. The chain has TRBV7-6 and TRBJ2-7; the table gives TRBD2 as D, unverified against the DNA. Counting both end residues, the CDR3 totals 9 amino acids. The germline CDR1 and CDR2 sequences are SGHVS and FNYEAQ. CDR3 in amino acids: CASSVLLAG.

This chain links TRBV11-2 with TRBJ2-5, with D maybe TRBD2 (5 bases). In germline, CDR1 is SGHAT, CDR2 FQNNGV. CDR3 size: 11 residues. Trimming pared 3 bases from V and 10 bases from J, leaving 9 bases between. This CDR3 is CASSLRGSQYF. CDR3 DNA: TGTGCCAGCAGCTTGAGAGGGAGCCAGTACTTC.

This clonotype was found many times. The chain has TRBV4-1 and TRBJ1-1; TRBD1 is a possible D gene (5 bases). Germline CDR1 MGHRA, CDR2 YSYEKL. The CDR3 has 12 residues. Trimming stripped 3 bases from V and 9 bases from J, with 11 bases between. CDR3 region: CASSHGGAKAFF. The CDR3 bases are TGCGCCAGCAGCCATGGAGGGGCGAAAGCTTTCTTT.

This clonotype was detected many times. This sequence joins TRBV2 and TRBJ1-4; D remains unclear. CDR3 length: 13 amino acids. With 8 bases removed from V and 4 bases from J, the gap between germline ends came to 11 bases. Germline loops: CDR1 SNHLY, CDR2 FYNNEI. The CDR3 nucleotides read TGTGCCAGCCTTTGGCAGCTTAATGAAAAACTGTTTTTT. It codes for CASLWQLNEKLFF.

This clonotype was observed many times. This sequence joins TRBV5-4 and TRBJ1-5; D is ambiguous. V was cut by 0 bases and J by 7 bases, with 8 bases left in between. There are 13 residues in the CDR3. Germline lookup yields CDR1 SGHNT and CDR2 YYREEE (reference sequence). CDR3: CASSLAIGQPQHF. The CDR3 DNA is TGTGCCAGCAGCTTGGCTATTGGCCAGCCCCAGCATTTT.

This clonotype was seen a handful of times. V is TRBV5-1 and J is TRBJ2-7; no clear D. The V end lost 5 bases, the J end lost 1 base, and 10 bases lay between the germline ends. Germline V lookup: CDR1 SGHRS, CDR2 YFSETQ. There are 13 residues in the CDR3. This CDR3 is CASRGLQSYEQYF. The CDR3 DNA reads TGCGCCAGCAGGGGCCTACAATCCTACGAGCAGTACTTC.

This chain links TRBV29-1 with TRBJ2-7; 8 bases line up with TRBD2. CDR1 is SQVTM and CDR2 is ANQGSEA in the germline V gene. V dropped 3 bases and J dropped 5; count of bases not matched to a gene: 12. The CDR3 is made up of 15 amino acids. CDR3 DNA sequence: TGCAGCGTTGAGCGAGCGGGAGAGTTGTTCAACGAGCAGTACTTC. Translating gives CSVERAGELFNEQYF.

This clonotype was observed a single time. A read error may be the cause here, since a much bigger clone is one base away. The chain uses TRBV5-1 and TRBJ2-7, with D perhaps matching TRBD2 (6 bases). The CDR3 covers 15 residues. V lost 0 bases to trimming and J lost 4 bases, with 14 bases between them. Germline CDR1 is SGHRS and CDR2 is YFSETQ. CDR3 bases: TGCGCCAGCAGCTTGGGACGGAGGGGTAGGTACGAGCAGTACTTC. Its translation is CASSLGRRGRYEQYF. Full variable domain (outside the CDR3, taken from reference TRBV5-1 and TRBJ2-7): KAGVTQTPRYLIKTRGQQVTLSCSPISGHRSVSWYQQTPGQGLQFLFEYFSETQRNKGNFPGRFSGRQFSNSRSEMNVSTLELGDSALYLCASSLGRRGRYEQYFGPGTRLTVT.

As concerns this clonotype: A read error is likely, as this CDR3 ends without the conserved phenylalanine or tryptophan. The limits of the CDR3 on the DNA are not certain, so only TCRdb's listed CDR3 is given. The genes are TRBV29-1 and TRBJ2-6; TRBD1, the table's D call, was not compared with the DNA. The germline gives CDR1 SQVTM, CDR2 ANQGSEA. The CDR3 is 8 residues long, counting both termini. The CDR3 sequence is CSVGIRPP.

V usage is TRBV11-2 and J usage is TRBJ1-5; the D gene is possibly TRBD1 (6 bases). CDR3 length equals 19 residues. The germline CDR1 and CDR2 sequences are SGHAT and FQNNGV. V was clipped by 2 bases and J by 4 bases, with 24 bases between them. The CDR3 is CASSLTETGLRKRNQPQHF. The CDR3 DNA is TGTGCCAGCAGCTTAACTGAGACAGGCCTTCGAAAGCGGAATCAGCCCCAGCATTTT.

The table lists this clonotype with a few counts. One end of the junction does not line up with germline, which may come from a read error. The rearrangement joins TRBV6-1 to TRBJ2-2, with TRBD1 matching 7 bases. Germline V gene data show CDR1 as MNHNS and CDR2 as SASEGT. CDR3 size: 16 residues. The CDR3 protein is CASKAARDRYTGELSF. DNA for the CDR3: TGTGCCAGCAAAGCAGCCCGGGACAGATACACCGGGGAGCTGTCTTTT.

About this clonotype: The conserved phenylalanine or tryptophan is not found at the CDR3 terminus, so this likely reflects a read error. The chain combines TRBV2 with TRBJ1-5; 8 bases are a match to TRBD1. The trim removed 5 bases at V and 1 base at J, leaving 16 bases unmatched. Germline CDR1 SNHLY, CDR2 FYNNEI. The CDR3 runs 19 residues. This CDR3 reads CASSYESGRGLESNQPQHL. As DNA, the CDR3 is TGTGCCAGCAGTTACGAGTCAGGCAGGGGGCTGGAGAGCAATCAGCCCCAGCATCTT.

There are many counts of this clonotype. CDR3: CASSFTPLPRPPEQYF. CDR3 DNA sequence: TGTGCCAGCAGCTTTACTCCCTTGCCCAGGCCCCCCGAGCAGTACTTC. The chain is built from TRBV7-8 and TRBJ2-7; no definite D call. The CDR3 covers 16 residues. Per germline, CDR1 SGHVS and CDR2 FQNEAQ. Trimming shortened V by 3 bases and J by 6 bases, and 21 bases separated the two germline ends.

The chain joins TRBV2 to TRBJ1-5; TRBD1 agrees at 9 bases. With V trimmed by 6 bases and J by 0 bases, 15 bases remained unmatched. Germline V gene sequence: CDR1 SNHLY, CDR2 FYNNEI. The CDR3 extends over 19 amino acids. The CDR3 protein is CASSDTDRGVGYSNQPQHF. In DNA, the CDR3 is TGTGCCAGCAGCGATACGGACAGGGGTGTGGGATATAGCAATCAGCCCCAGCATTTT.

The sample holds many counts of this clonotype. The chain uses TRBV29-1 and TRBJ2-2, with D hard to call. The CDR3 has 13 amino acids. CDR1 and CDR2 from the germline V gene are SQVTM and ANQGSEA. The V end was cut by 6 bases, the J end by 5 bases, with 13 bases between. The CDR3 DNA sequence: TGCAGCGTAGACAAGAAGAGTACCGGGGAGCTGTTTTTT. Translation gives CSVDKKSTGELFF.

The chain combines TRBV7-2 with TRBJ1-2, with a possible D match to TRBD1 (6 bases). Germline CDR1 reads SGHTA; CDR2 reads FQGNSA. This CDR3 comprises 15 residues. V was pared by 4 bases and J by 4 bases, with 16 bases between. In DNA form, the CDR3 reads TGTGCCAGCAGCTCAGAGGGGGGAGGTCTCTATGGCTACACCTTC. Its translation is CASSSEGGGLYGYTF. Variable domain in full (rest from reference TRBV7-2 and TRBJ1-2): GAGVSQSPSNKVTEKGKDVELRCDPISGHTALYWYRQSLGQGLEFLIYFQGNSAPDKSGLPSDRFSAERTGGSVSTLTIQRTQQEDSAVYLCASSSEGGGLYGYTFGSGTRLTVV.

J is TRBJ2-3 and V is TRBV5-4; TRBD1 might be the D (6 bases). V was shortened by 0 bases and J by 2 bases, with 10 bases between the two germline ends. There are 15 residues in the CDR3. The germline gives CDR1 SGHNT, CDR2 YYREEE (reference sequence). The chain's CDR3 is CASSLVWDNTDTQYF. The CDR3 bases are TGTGCCAGCAGCTTGGTCTGGGACAACACAGATACGCAGTATTTT.

This clonotype was counted ten times or more. The CDR3 is CASSPSGALETQYF. Here the CDR3 DNA reads TGTGCCAGTAGCCCCTCGGGGGCGTTAGAGACCCAGTACTTC. The genes are TRBV19 and TRBJ2-5; TRBD1 or TRBD2 may be the D gene (6 bases each). Germline V gives CDR1 LNHDA, CDR2 SQIVND (reference sequence). The CDR3 spans 14 residues. The V end was cut by 6 bases, the J end by 4 bases, with 15 bases between.